This TCR beta chain was recovered during a study of T cell responses to AZD1222 COVID-19 vaccine (dated by TCRdb to about 2021). With regard to the full study: TCR sequencing was performed for about 250 trial participants, of whom roughly 200 were given two doses of AZD1222 and some 25 were given two doses of MenACWY control vaccine. Trial participants were enrolled by age into 18-55, 56-69 and 70-plus year subgroups, with roughly 160, 29 and 62 TCR-sequenced participants respectively. General findings and caveats noted by the study authors: CD4 TCRs associated with the vaccine covered the entire spike protein, and the dominant responses were in regions 160-218 and 743-854. Reportedly, close to half of the unique spike-specific TCRs recognized epitopes lying outside the regions that are mutated in the B.1.351 and B.1.1.7 variants. The 56-69-year group was small, and its depth increase did not reach significance, likely because of low power. After two AZD1222 doses, both the breadth and the depth of spike-specific TCRs were significantly higher than at day 0 and than in MenACWY recipients. Conclusions about previously exposed vaccinees are limited because only five to seven AZD1222 recipients were SARS-CoV-2 seropositive at baseline. Participants were mostly white British, with more females than males. The authors suggested clonal diversity may have been underestimated. Because no day 14 peak-response samples were available, repertoires were characterized only after the peak T cell response.

Sample time point, as interpreted from the label and publication: about 28 days (+/-7) after the second vaccine dose. AZD1222 recipients with second doses at about 4 weeks or about 12 weeks were pooled, because spike-specific TCR depth and breadth did not differ between schedules. Samples from vaccinated people were obtained from the UK trials COV001 and COV002, which included a single-blind randomized controlled phase 2/3 trial of AZD1222 (ChAdOx1 nCoV-19) in healthy adults. For TCRbeta chain sequencing, PBMC samples from trial participants were taken at day 0 and at day 28 after the second dose. This clone was counted only a few times. Its antigen remains unidentified. It has no much larger one-base neighbor in the sample; base qualities were not kept. CDR1 and CDR2 (LNHNV, YYDKDF) derive from the germline V gene (reference sequence). Measured from the cysteine to the phenylalanine, the CDR3 is 15 residues long. The DNA shown is the 45-base CDR3, in frame from base 1. V loses 6 bases at its end and J loses 4 bases; junction bases beyond the gene matches: 5.

The CDR3 regions of human TCRbeta chains were subjected to immunosequencing. The study's own analysis went as follows. TCRs in the repertoires were compared against a reference library of SARS-CoV-2-specific TCRs that had been generated with the MIRA antigen-specificity platform. Breadth meant the fraction of unique TCRs that were SARS-CoV-2-associated, whereas depth meant the fraction of total T cells that were SARS-CoV-2-associated. Using the MIRA data, each spike-specific TCR was assigned both to the spike region to which the TCR was reactive and to a CD4 or CD8 class. Log10-transformed breadth and depth values were compared by one-way ANOVA with Sidak's multiple comparisons tests. What TCRdb holds here is the immuneACCESS table cut down to in-frame rearrangements. Part of the clones is not present; checked against another copy, under half of the missing clones reflect an unresolved V gene, and the others are unexplained. V, J and clone size derive from that table, while D and trimming were established from the DNA sequence. The sample includes 86,000 or so clones, with 88% observed a single time. The ten largest clones capture less than 8.5% of the sample.

Sequenced material: peripheral blood, taken 28 days after the second AZD1222 dose. The chain uses TRBV15 and TRBJ2-5; 13 central nucleotides agree with TRBD2. The sequence was obtained from an adult who received the AZD1222 COVID-19 vaccine. The CDR3 in this case is CATSTSGREVETQYF. The sequence in DNA is TGTGCCACCAGTACTAGCGGGAGGGAGGTAGAGACCCAGTACTTC.